This TCR beta chain was sequenced in a study of monozygotic twins with inflammatory bowel disease. Study-wide results and caveats: With inverse Simpson as the measure, TCRbeta diversity was lower in IBD patients than in healthy co-twins.

The draw for each donor consisted of a single 2.5 ml blood sample. Remarks on this clonotype: No antigen is known for it.

Total RNA input per TCR library was about 3.5 ug. Incorporation of UMIs carrying a 6-nucleotide sample barcode was performed by template switching. Reanalyzing the 5' RACE reads, TCRdb keeps one entry per CDR3 protein, without DNA. Its listing shows about 210,000 distinct CDR3 sequences. This CDR3 has 14 amino acids. The clonotype originates from a human donor with ulcerative colitis or Crohn's disease, or a healthy co-twin of an affected twin (not recorded which). The chain employs TRBV12-3 or TRBV12-4 and TRBJ2-5; TCRdb's D call, TRBD1, is unchecked because there is no DNA. The source material was blood. CDR3 region: CASTSGGRQETQYF.